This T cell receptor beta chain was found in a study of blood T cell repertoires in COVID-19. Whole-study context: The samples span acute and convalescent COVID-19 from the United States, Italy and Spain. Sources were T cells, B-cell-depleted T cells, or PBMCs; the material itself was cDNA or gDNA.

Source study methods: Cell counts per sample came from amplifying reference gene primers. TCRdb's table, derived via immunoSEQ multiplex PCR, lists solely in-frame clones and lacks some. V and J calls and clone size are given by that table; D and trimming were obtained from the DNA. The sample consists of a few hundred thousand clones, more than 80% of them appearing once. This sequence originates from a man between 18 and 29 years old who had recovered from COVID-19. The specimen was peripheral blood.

In DNA form, the CDR3 reads TGTGCCAGCAGCCCGAGCTGGGGAGGGAATCAGCCCCAGCATTTT. It specifies CASSPSWGGNQPQHF. This rearrangement joins TRBV9 to TRBJ1-5; no clear D. Germline CDR1 reads SGDLS; CDR2 reads YYNGEE. V was cut by 4 bases and J by 4 bases, with 15 bases left in between. There are 15 residues in the CDR3.